The 13 T cell receptor beta chains below were found in one sample sequenced in a study of blood T cell repertoires in COVID-19. TCRdb keeps only in-frame clones here, not all; method: immunoSEQ multiplex PCR. Altogether around 70,000 clones are present, approximately 80% being singletons, with the ten largest covering about 4.8%. The material sequenced was peripheral blood. Receptors were obtained from a woman over 75 with active or convalescent COVID-19.

The rearrangement uses TRBV7-8 and TRBJ2-7; D unclear. The V and J ends lost 1 base and 1 base respectively, with 8 bases between them. This CDR3 has 14 amino acids. Germline V lookup: CDR1 SGHVS, CDR2 FQNEAQ. CDR3 coding DNA: TGTGCCAGCAGCTTAGGTCCACAATCCTACGAGCAGTACTTC. It is translated as CASSLGPQSYEQYF.

V and J are TRBV13 and TRBJ2-7; 7 bases fit TRBD2. The CDR3 is 16 amino acids. CDR1 is PRHDT and CDR2 is FYEKMQ in the germline V gene (reference sequence). V lost 2 bases, J lost 10 bases, and 17 bases stayed unmatched. The CDR3 coding sequence is TGTGCCAGCAGCTTAAGTCAGGGCGGTGGAGCGGGAACCCAGTACTTC. Residues: CASSLSQGGGAGTQYF.

This chain connects TRBV5-1 to TRBJ2-5; 7 bases align to TRBD2. The CDR3 spans 17 residues. V gave up 4 bases and J gave up 1 base; unmatched junction bases: 13. In germline, CDR1 is SGHRS, CDR2 YFSETQ. CDR3 loop: CASSLGLLATTQETQYF. CDR3 bases: TGCGCCAGCAGCCTTGGATTACTAGCGACTACCCAAGAGACCCAGTACTTC. The full variable domain, rest sourced from reference TRBV5-1 and TRBJ2-5, is KAGVTQTPRYLIKTRGQQVTLSCSPISGHRSVSWYQQTPGQGLQFLFEYFSETQRNKGNFPGRFSGRQFSNSRSEMNVSTLELGDSALYLCASSLGLLATTQETQYFGPGTRLLVL.

This clone occurred a few times. The V and J genes are TRBV28 and TRBJ2-7, with TRBD2 matching over 8 bases. The CDR3 runs to 14 residues. The V gene's germline CDR1 is MDHEN and CDR2 SYDVKM. The trim removed 7 bases at V and 2 bases at J, leaving 7 bases unmatched. CDR3 nucleotides: TGTGCCAGCAAAGGCGGGGGGCCGGCCTACGAGCAGTACTTC. It specifies CASKGGGPAYEQYF.

This chain joins TRBV19 and TRBJ2-7, with D perhaps TRBD2 (6 bases). V was cut by 6 bases and J by 2 bases, with 14 bases left in between. Germline-derived CDR1 and CDR2 are LNHDA and SQIVND (reference sequence). This CDR3 spans 14 amino acids. CDR3 sequence: CASSQLGLPYEQYF. DNA of the CDR3: TGTGCCAGTAGCCAACTGGGACTTCCCTACGAGCAGTACTTC. Full variable domain (missing parts from reference TRBV19 and TRBJ2-7): DGGITQSPKYLFRKEGQNVTLSCEQNLNHDAMYWYRQDPGQGLRLIYYSQIVNDFQKGDIAEGYSVSREKKESFPLTVTSAQKNPTAFYLCASSQLGLPYEQYFGPGTRLTVT.

This clone has only one observation. The gene calls are TRBV28 and TRBJ1-4; D is unclear. V dropped 7 bases and J dropped 4 bases, with 13 bases sitting between them. The CDR3 covers 14 residues. Germline lookup yields CDR1 MDHEN and CDR2 SYDVKM. The CDR3 protein is CASIGGIGNEKLFF. CDR3 DNA sequence: TGTGCCAGCATAGGAGGCATCGGTAATGAAAAACTGTTTTTT.

The gene calls are TRBV18 and TRBJ1-5, with D possibly matching TRBD1 (6 bases). CDR3 size: 14 residues. The germline V and J ends were trimmed by 4 bases and 6 bases, with 13 bases remaining between them. CDR1 and CDR2 (germline): KGHSH, LQKENI. The CDR3 DNA is TGTGCCAGCTCACAGGGGGACGGCGGTCAGCCCCAGCATTTT. Residues: CASSQGDGGQPQHF. Supplemented by reference TRBV18 and TRBJ1-5, the full variable domain reads NAGVMQNPRHLVRRRGQEARLRCSPMKGHSHVYWYRQLPEEGLKFMVYLQKENIIDESGMPKERFSAEFPKEGPSILRIQQVVRGDSAAYFCASSQGDGGQPQHFGDGTRLSIL.

The rearrangement links TRBV19 to TRBJ1-5, with a possible D match to TRBD1 (6 bases). The CDR3 extends over 15 amino acids. Trimming stripped 7 bases from V and 1 base from J, with 14 bases between. Germline assignment: CDR1 LNHDA and CDR2 SQIVND (reference sequence). The CDR3 DNA is TGTGCCAGTATTAGCGGGGGCAAGAGCAATCAGCCCCAGCATTTT. Amino acid sequence: CASISGGKSNQPQHF.

The rearrangement links TRBV10-1 to TRBJ2-1; 9 nucleotides line up with TRBD2. There are 14 residues in the CDR3. Germline CDR1 reads WNHNN; CDR2 reads SYGVQD (reference sequence). V dropped 0 bases and J dropped 15; count of bases not matched to a gene: 9. CDR3 bases: TGCGCCAGCAGTGAGTCCAGCGGGGGGACCGTCACGTTCTTC. As protein: CASSESSGGTVTFF.

The chain couples TRBV29-1 to TRBJ1-2; 8 nucleotides match TRBD1. The junction had 6 bases not matched to a gene; V was cut back by 6 bases and J by 0 bases. CDR1 SQVTM and CDR2 ANQGSEA come from the germline V gene. This CDR3 is built from 14 residues. The CDR3 protein is CSVTGQGSNYGYTF. In DNA form, the CDR3 reads TGCAGCGTCACCGGACAGGGCTCTAACTATGGCTACACCTTC.

This chain uses TRBV5-1 with TRBJ2-6; 7 bases agree with TRBD1. Germline V CDR1 and CDR2: SGHRS, YFSETQ. With V trimmed by 0 bases and J by 0 bases, 3 bases remained unmatched. The CDR3 loop spans 17 amino acids. The DNA of the CDR3 is TGCGCCAGCAGCTTGGGGGCAGGGGGCTCTGGGGCCAACGTCCTGACTTTC. Translation gives CASSLGAGGSGANVLTF. The full variable domain, in which reference TRBV5-1 and TRBJ2-6 provide the parts outside the CDR3, is KAGVTQTPRYLIKTRGQQVTLSCSPISGHRSVSWYQQTPGQGLQFLFEYFSETQRNKGNFPGRFSGRQFSNSRSEMNVSTLELGDSALYLCASSLGAGGSGANVLTFGAGSRLTVL.

This clone was picked up a small number of times. The chain recombines TRBV2 with TRBJ2-7; 8 bases match TRBD1. In germline, CDR1 is SNHLY, CDR2 FYNNEI. CDR3 length equals 15 residues. V dropped 6 bases and J dropped 0; count of bases not matched to a gene: 7. CDR3 bases: TGTGCCAGCAGGTACCGGGACAGGAGCTCCTACGAGCAGTACTTC. As protein: CASRYRDRSSYEQYF. Full variable domain (rest looked up from reference TRBV2 and TRBJ2-7): EPEVTQTPSHQVTQMGQEVILRCVPISNHLYFYWYRQILGQKVEFLVSFYNNEISEKSEIFDDQFSVERPDGSNFTLKIRSTKLEDSAMYFCASRYRDRSSYEQYFGPGTRLTVT.

DNA for the CDR3: TGCGCCAGCAGAACTTGGGGACATAGCGGGATTAAAGAGACCCAGTACTTC. This gives the protein CASRTWGHSGIKETQYF. The chain joins TRBV5-1 to TRBJ2-5; 8 nucleotides line up with TRBD2. Trimming cost V 5 bases and J 3 bases; bases outside gene matches: 15. From germline, CDR1 is SGHRS and CDR2 YFSETQ. This CDR3 spans 17 amino acids.